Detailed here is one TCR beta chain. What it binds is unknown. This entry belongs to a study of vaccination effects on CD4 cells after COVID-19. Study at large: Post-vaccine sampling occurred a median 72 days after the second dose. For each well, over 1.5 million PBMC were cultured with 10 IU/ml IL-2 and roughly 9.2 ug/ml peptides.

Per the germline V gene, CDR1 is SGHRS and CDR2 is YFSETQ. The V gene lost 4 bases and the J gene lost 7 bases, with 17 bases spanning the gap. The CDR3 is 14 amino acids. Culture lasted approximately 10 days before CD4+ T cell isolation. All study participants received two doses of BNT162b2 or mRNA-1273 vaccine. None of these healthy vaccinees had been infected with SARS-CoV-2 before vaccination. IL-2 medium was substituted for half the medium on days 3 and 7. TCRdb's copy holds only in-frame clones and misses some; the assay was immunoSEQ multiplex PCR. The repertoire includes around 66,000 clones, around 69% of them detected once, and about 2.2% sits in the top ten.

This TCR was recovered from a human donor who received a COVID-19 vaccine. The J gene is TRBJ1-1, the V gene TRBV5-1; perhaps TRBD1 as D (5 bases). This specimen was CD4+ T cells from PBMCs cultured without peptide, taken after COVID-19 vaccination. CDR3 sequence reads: CASSDPRGWGEAFF. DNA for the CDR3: TGCGCCAGCAGCGACCCGCGGGGCTGGGGTGAAGCTTTCTTT. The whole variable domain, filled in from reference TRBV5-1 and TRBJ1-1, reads KAGVTQTPRYLIKTRGQQVTLSCSPISGHRSVSWYQQTPGQGLQFLFEYFSETQRNKGNFPGRFSGRQFSNSRSEMNVSTLELGDSALYLCASSDPRGWGEAFFGQGTRLTVV.